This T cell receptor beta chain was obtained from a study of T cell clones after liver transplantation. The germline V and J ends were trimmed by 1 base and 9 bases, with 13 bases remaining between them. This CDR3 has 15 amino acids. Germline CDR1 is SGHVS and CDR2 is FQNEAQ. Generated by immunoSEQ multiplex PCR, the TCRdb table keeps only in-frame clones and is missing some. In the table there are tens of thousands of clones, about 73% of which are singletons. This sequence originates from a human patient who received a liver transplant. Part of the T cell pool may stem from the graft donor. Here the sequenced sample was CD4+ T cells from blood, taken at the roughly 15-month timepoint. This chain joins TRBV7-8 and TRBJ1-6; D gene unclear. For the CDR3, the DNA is TGTGCCAGCAGCTTAGACATCAGGAATGGTTCACCCCTCCACTTT. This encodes CASSLDIRNGSPLHF. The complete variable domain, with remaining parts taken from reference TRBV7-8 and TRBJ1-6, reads GAGVSQSPRYKVAKRGQDVALRCDPISGHVSLFWYQQALGQGPEFLTYFQNEAQLDKSGLPSDRFFAERPEGSVSTLKIQRTQQEDSAVYLCASSLDIRNGSPLHFGNGTRLTVT.